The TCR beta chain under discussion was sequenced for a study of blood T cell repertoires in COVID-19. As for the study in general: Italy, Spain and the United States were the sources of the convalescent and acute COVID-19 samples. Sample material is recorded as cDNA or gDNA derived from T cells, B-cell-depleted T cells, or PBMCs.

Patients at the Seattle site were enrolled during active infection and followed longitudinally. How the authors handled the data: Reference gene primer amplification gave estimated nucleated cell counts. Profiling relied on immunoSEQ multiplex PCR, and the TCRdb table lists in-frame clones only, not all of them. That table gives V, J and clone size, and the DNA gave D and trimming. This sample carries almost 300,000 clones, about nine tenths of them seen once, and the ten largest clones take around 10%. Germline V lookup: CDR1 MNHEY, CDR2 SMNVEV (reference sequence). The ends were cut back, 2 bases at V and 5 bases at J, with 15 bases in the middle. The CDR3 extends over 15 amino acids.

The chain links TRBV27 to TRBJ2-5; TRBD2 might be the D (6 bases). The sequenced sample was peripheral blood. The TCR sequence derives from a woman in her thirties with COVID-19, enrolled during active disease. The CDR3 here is CASSLRRTSWETQYF. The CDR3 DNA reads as TGTGCCAGCAGTTTACGTCGAACTAGCTGGGAGACCCAGTACTTC.